Below are 16 T cell receptor beta chains sequenced from a single sample in a study of T cell changes during pregnancy in multiple sclerosis. Sequenced by immunoSEQ multiplex PCR; TCRdb stores in-frame clones only, minus some. Of some 100,000 clones in the sample, over 85% were seen once. The specimen was peripheral blood, collected in the second trimester of pregnancy. The receptor set was obtained from a female donor with multiple sclerosis, enrolled in a pregnancy study.

The V call is TRBV18, the J call TRBJ2-5; possibly TRBD1 for D (5 bases). CDR1 is KGHSH, CDR2 LQKENI, per germline. The CDR3 runs 16 residues. V was shortened by 3 bases and J by 0 bases, with 14 bases between the two germline ends. The CDR3 DNA is TGTGCCAGCTCACCCCTTTCGGCAGGGTACCAAGAGACCCAGTACTTC. Protein: CASSPLSAGYQETQYF. The entire variable domain, with the rest obtained from reference TRBV18 and TRBJ2-5, is as follows: NAGVMQNPRHLVRRRGQEARLRCSPMKGHSHVYWYRQLPEEGLKFMVYLQKENIIDESGMPKERFSAEFPKEGPSILRIQQVVRGDSAAYFCASSPLSAGYQETQYFGPGTRLLVL.

J is TRBJ2-1 and V is TRBV19; unclear D gene. Germline V gene lookup returns CDR1 LNHDA and CDR2 SQIVND (reference sequence). Trimming took 0 bases from V and 4 from J, leaving 16 bases between them. The CDR3 consists of 17 residues. The CDR3 here is CASSIDQAAGRYNEQFF. The CDR3 coding sequence is TGTGCCAGTAGTATAGATCAAGCTGCCGGTCGTTACAATGAGCAGTTCTTC.

The rearrangement uses TRBV2 and TRBJ2-1; maybe TRBD2 (6 bases). The CDR3 contains 13 residues. The germline V gene encodes CDR1 SNHLY and CDR2 FYNNEI. V gave up 7 bases and J gave up 4 bases, with 11 bases separating them. CDR3 DNA: TGTGCCAGCACGGCGGGGCCATACAATGAGCAGTTCTTC. It codes for CASTAGPYNEQFF.

The genes are TRBV6-1 and TRBJ1-5; no clear D gene. With 1 base removed from V and 4 bases from J, the gap between germline ends came to 5 bases. Germline CDR1 is MNHNS and CDR2 is SASEGT. This CDR3 has 13 amino acids. CDR3 loop: CASSEDRNQPQHF. CDR3 nucleotide sequence: TGTGCCAGCAGTGAAGACAGAAATCAGCCCCAGCATTTT.

V is TRBV5-4 and J is TRBJ1-1; 7 nucleotides agree with TRBD1. Unmatched junction bases numbered 3, after V lost 0 bases and J lost 1 base. This CDR3 comprises 15 residues. CDR1 is SGHNT, CDR2 YYREEE, per germline (reference sequence). The CDR3 nucleotides read TGTGCCAGCAGCTTGGTGACAGGGCGGAACACTGAAGCTTTCTTT. It translates to CASSLVTGRNTEAFF.

The chain recombines TRBV6-1 with TRBJ1-2; no clear D gene. Germline lookup yields CDR1 MNHNS and CDR2 SASEGT. Trimming pared 6 bases from V and 2 bases from J, leaving 13 bases between. The CDR3 covers 14 residues. The CDR3 coding sequence is TGTGCCAGCAGCGACCGACGGGGAAACTATGGCTACACCTTC. Its protein is CASSDRRGNYGYTF.

The table lists this clone with a few counts. V usage is TRBV20-1 and J usage is TRBJ1-5; D call uncertain. This CDR3 comprises 10 residues. V lost 3 bases and J 11 bases, leaving 8 bases between the germline ends. Germline lookup yields CDR1 DFQATT and CDR2 SNEGSKA (reference sequence). CDR3 sequence (DNA): TGCAGTGCTAGGGCGGAGTCCCAGCATTTT. Its translation is CSARAESQHF.

V usage is TRBV6-1 and J usage is TRBJ1-1, with D perhaps TRBD1 (6 bases). Germline V lookup: CDR1 MNHNS, CDR2 SASEGT. Trimming cost V 6 bases and J 0 bases, with 11 bases left between them. There are 14 residues in the CDR3. In nucleotides, the CDR3 is TGTGCCAGCAGAAGGACAGAAGTGAACACTGAAGCTTTCTTT. This codes for CASRRTEVNTEAFF.

The chain carries TRBV5-1 and TRBJ2-2; a weak D match, TRBD2 (6 bases). CDR1 is SGHRS and CDR2 is YFSETQ in the germline V gene. Trimming removed 5 bases at V and 4 bases at J, with 15 bases between. The CDR3 covers 15 residues. CDR3 sequence reads: CASSEAGGSTGELFF. The DNA of the CDR3 is TGCGCCAGCAGTGAAGCTGGAGGGAGCACCGGGGAGCTGTTTTTT. Combining the CDR3 with reference TRBV5-1 and TRBJ2-2 gives the whole variable domain KAGVTQTPRYLIKTRGQQVTLSCSPISGHRSVSWYQQTPGQGLQFLFEYFSETQRNKGNFPGRFSGRQFSNSRSEMNVSTLELGDSALYLCASSEAGGSTGELFFGEGSRLTVL.

The J gene is TRBJ1-5, the V gene TRBV28; tentative D call: TRBD1 (5 bases). V lost 3 bases, J lost 3 bases, and 9 bases lay in between. CDR1 is MDHEN and CDR2 is SYDVKM in the germline V gene. This CDR3 contains 14 residues. The CDR3 spells CASSLGGTNQPQHF. The CDR3 DNA follows: TGTGCCAGCAGTTTGGGGGGGACCAATCAGCCCCAGCATTTT.

Only one count was recorded for this clone. V usage is TRBV5-1 and J usage is TRBJ1-2, with a possible D match to TRBD1 (6 bases). V was trimmed by 5 bases and J by 2 bases, leaving 13 bases between them. Germline values: CDR1 SGHRS, CDR2 YFSETQ. This CDR3 contains 14 residues. CDR3 coding DNA: TGCGCCAGCAGTTTTCCCACAGGGAACTATGGCTACACCTTC. Its translation: CASSFPTGNYGYTF.

This clone appeared a single time. The rearrangement joins TRBV10-3 to TRBJ1-5; D is unclear. V was cut by 4 bases and J by 4 bases, with 14 bases left in between. CDR3 size: 15 residues. From germline, CDR1 is ENHRY and CDR2 SYGVKD. DNA of the CDR3: TGTGCCATCAGTGGGTCATCCGGGTGGAATCAGCCCCAGCATTTT. This gives the protein CAISGSSGWNQPQHF.

The rearrangement uses TRBV28 and TRBJ2-6; no clear D. The CDR3 loop spans 15 amino acids. V lost 7 bases to trimming and J lost 4 bases, with 14 bases between them. Germline lookup yields CDR1 MDHEN and CDR2 SYDVKM. This CDR3 reads CASKENSVGANVLTF. The CDR3 nucleotides are TGTGCCAGCAAGGAGAACTCGGTCGGGGCCAACGTCCTGACTTTC.

The chain uses TRBV4-2 and TRBJ2-5; TRBD1 matches at 12 bases. The germline V gene encodes CDR1 LGHNA and CDR2 YNFKEQ. V shed 1 base and J 6 bases; nucleotides not matched to a gene: 9. The CDR3 contains 17 residues. In DNA, the CDR3 is TGTGCCAGCAGCCAAGTCGTCGGGACAGGGGGCAGGAAGACCCAGTACTTC. Translating it yields CASSQVVGTGGRKTQYF.

V is TRBV7-2 and J is TRBJ2-5; 9 bases line up with TRBD2. V lost 1 base to trimming and J lost 2 bases; unmatched junction nucleotides: 8. The CDR3 is made up of 17 amino acids. Germline CDR1 and CDR2: SGHTA and FQGNSA. In DNA, the CDR3 is TGTGCCAGCAGCTTAGTAGGGGCTAGCGGGGTTCAAGAGACCCAGTACTTC. Protein: CASSLVGASGVQETQYF.

The chain is built from TRBV6-1 and TRBJ1-1; D not certain. This CDR3 region has 14 residues. V gave up 4 bases and J gave up 6 bases, with 15 bases separating them. Germline lookup yields CDR1 MNHNS and CDR2 SASEGT. In DNA form, the CDR3 reads TGTGCCAGCAGTGTTTGGGCTGAATGGGCTGAAGCTTTCTTT. Translating gives CASSVWAEWAEAFF.